One sample yielded the 14 T cell receptor beta chains listed below, sequenced in a study of cytomegalovirus exposure and HLA in healthy donors. The PCR ran on 60 Vbeta and 13 Jbeta primers. Sequenced by immunoSEQ multiplex PCR; TCRdb stores in-frame clones only, minus some. The data hold roughly 180,000 clones, with 78% observed a single time. Material for sequencing was PBMCs. These receptor sequences come from a female donor in good health and CMV-seronegative.

V is TRBV5-5 and J is TRBJ2-2; no firm D call. The CDR3 is made up of 13 amino acids. Deletions cut 0 bases from V and 5 bases from J, with 5 bases between. Germline assignment: CDR1 SGHKS and CDR2 YYEKEE (reference sequence). The CDR3 DNA sequence: TGTGCCAGCAGCTTGGCTAGTACCGGGGAGCTGTTTTTT. This translates into CASSLASTGELFF. Combining the CDR3 with reference TRBV5-5 and TRBJ2-2 gives the whole variable domain DAGVTQSPTHLIKTRGQQVTLRCSPISGHKSVSWYQQVLGQGPQFIFQYYEKEERGRGNFPDRFSARQFPNYSSELNVNALLLGDSALYLCASSLASTGELFFGEGSRLTVL.

This clone was found a few times. The DNA for the CDR3 is TGTGCCAGCAGTCCTCGGACAGGGGGCGATGAGCAGTTCTTC. Protein sequence: CASSPRTGGDEQFF. J is TRBJ2-1 and V is TRBV6-1, with 11 bases aligning to TRBD1. V lost 5 bases, J lost 8 bases, and 5 bases stayed unmatched. There are 14 residues in the CDR3. CDR1 is MNHNS, CDR2 SASEGT, per germline.

This clone was recorded a few times. This sequence joins TRBV7-9 and TRBJ1-1; a weak D match, TRBD1 (5 bases). Germline V gives CDR1 SEHNR, CDR2 FQNEAQ (reference sequence). The V and J ends lost 11 bases and 1 base respectively, with 26 bases between them. CDR3 length equals 17 residues. The CDR3 sequence: CAVTREGMAGTNTEAFF. The CDR3 DNA is TGTGCCGTAACCAGGGAGGGGATGGCAGGGACGAACACTGAAGCTTTCTTT. The whole variable domain, filled in from reference TRBV7-9 and TRBJ1-1, reads DTGVSQNPRHKITKRGQNVTFRCDPISEHNRLYWYRQTLGQGPEFLTYFQNEAQLEKSRLLSDRFSAERPKGSFSTLEIQRTEQGDSAMYLCAVTREGMAGTNTEAFFGQGTRLTVV.

This clone is a singleton in its sample. This chain connects TRBV7-9 to TRBJ1-4, with D maybe TRBD1 (5 bases). Germline V lookup: CDR1 SEHNR, CDR2 FQNEAQ (reference sequence). This CDR3 has 14 residues. Trimming cost V 4 bases and J 6 bases, with 12 bases left between them. CDR3 amino acids: CASSSQAGDEKLFF. DNA of the CDR3: TGTGCCAGCAGCTCACAGGCCGGAGATGAAAAACTGTTTTTT.

This clone has just one count. The chain recombines TRBV2 with TRBJ2-5; 12 positions agree with TRBD1. Germline CDR1 reads SNHLY; CDR2 reads FYNNEI. This CDR3 is 14 amino acids long. The J segment lost 4 bases and the V segment lost 8 bases, leaving 5 bases of the junction unmatched. CDR3 nucleotide sequence: TGTGCCAGCGGCCGGGACAGGGGGCGAGAGACCCAGTACTTC. Translating gives CASGRDRGRETQYF.

The V call is TRBV28, the J call TRBJ1-1; D gene unclear. CDR1 and CDR2 from the germline V gene are MDHEN and SYDVKM. This CDR3 spans 11 amino acids. V dropped 5 bases and J dropped 11 bases, with 12 bases sitting between them. The CDR3 region is CASSPYRVAFF. CDR3 DNA sequence: TGTGCCAGCAGTCCGTATCGTGTGGCTTTCTTT.

The chain joins TRBV11-3 to TRBJ2-6; 9 bases are shared with TRBD1. Unmatched junction bases numbered 5, after V lost 8 bases and J lost 0 bases. The CDR3 loop spans 16 amino acids. CDR1 is SGHNT, CDR2 YENEEA, per germline. CDR3 sequence (DNA): TGTGCCAGCGGGACAGGGCCTAGCTCTGGGGCCAACGTCCTGACTTTC. This translates into CASGTGPSSGANVLTF. Based on the CDR3 plus reference TRBV11-3 and TRBJ2-6, the full variable domain is EAGVVQSPRYKIIEKKQPVAFWCNPISGHNTLYWYLQNLGQGPELLIRYENEEAVDDSQLPKDRFSAERLKGVDSTLKIQPAELGDSAVYLCASGTGPSSGANVLTFGAGSRLTVL.

V and J are TRBV5-1 and TRBJ1-4; 7 bases are shared with TRBD1. V was pared by 7 bases and J by 3 bases, with 6 bases of the junction left unmatched. The CDR3 is 14 residues long. Germline loops: CDR1 SGHRS, CDR2 YFSETQ. This chain's CDR3 is CASGTGASNEKLFF. CDR3 DNA sequence: TGCGCCAGCGGTACAGGGGCCTCTAATGAAAAACTGTTTTTT.

The chain joins TRBV5-6 to TRBJ1-1, with TRBD1 matching over 8 bases. V was pared by 4 bases and J by 6 bases, with 11 bases of the junction left unmatched. The CDR3 extends over 15 amino acids. Germline values: CDR1 SGHDT, CDR2 YYEEEE. Here the CDR3 reads CASSHFGQGNPEAFF. The CDR3 region has the DNA TGTGCCAGCAGCCACTTTGGACAGGGTAACCCTGAAGCTTTCTTT.

V and J are TRBV2 and TRBJ2-1, with 8 bases aligning to TRBD2. The CDR3 covers 15 residues. V lost 4 bases to trimming and J lost 6 bases; unmatched junction nucleotides: 8. Germline lookup yields CDR1 SNHLY and CDR2 FYNNEI. The CDR3: CASSGPAGVGNEQFF. CDR3 nucleotides: TGTGCCAGCAGTGGGCCAGCGGGAGTAGGCAATGAGCAGTTCTTC. Complete variable domain (other parts from reference TRBV2 and TRBJ2-1): EPEVTQTPSHQVTQMGQEVILRCVPISNHLYFYWYRQILGQKVEFLVSFYNNEISEKSEIFDDQFSVERPDGSNFTLKIRSTKLEDSAMYFCASSGPAGVGNEQFFGPGTRLTVL.

CDR3 in amino acids: CASSQDIGQGKNEQFF. Here the CDR3 DNA reads TGTGCCAGCAGCCAAGATATAGGACAGGGTAAGAATGAGCAGTTCTTC. V is TRBV14 and J is TRBJ2-1, with 8 bases identical to TRBD1. V lost 0 bases and J lost 7; bases outside the gene matches: 8. CDR1 is SGHDN and CDR2 is FVKESK in the germline V gene. This CDR3 is built from 16 residues.

The V call is TRBV14, the J call TRBJ1-1, with 7 bases lining up with TRBD1. The CDR3 totals 16 residues. Germline V lookup: CDR1 SGHDN, CDR2 FVKESK. Trimming took 2 bases from V and 0 from J; bases not matched to a gene: 6. The CDR3 spells CASSQLTTGVNTEAFF. CDR3 coding DNA: TGTGCCAGCAGCCAACTAACAACAGGGGTGAACACTGAAGCTTTCTTT.

The chain carries TRBV19 and TRBJ2-1; the match to TRBD1 covers 9 bases. The CDR3 extends over 11 amino acids. Trimming cost V 3 bases and J 15 bases; bases outside gene matches: 3. Germline CDR1 and CDR2: LNHDA and SQIVND (reference sequence). The CDR3 here is CASSMDRGLFF. CDR3 in DNA: TGTGCCAGTAGTATGGACAGGGGTCTGTTCTTC. Full variable domain (outside the CDR3, taken from reference TRBV19 and TRBJ2-1): DGGITQSPKYLFRKEGQNVTLSCEQNLNHDAMYWYRQDPGQGLRLIYYSQIVNDFQKGDIAEGYSVSREKKESFPLTVTSAQKNPTAFYLCASSMDRGLFFGPGTRLTVL.

This sequence joins TRBV19 and TRBJ1-5; the D gene is possibly TRBD1 (5 bases). CDR1 and CDR2 (germline): LNHDA, SQIVND (reference sequence). CDR3 length: 18 residues. V was shortened by 8 bases and J by 6 bases, with 29 bases between the two germline ends. The CDR3 DNA follows: TGTGCCAGTGCATCTCGGGGGTCAGGGATTAAGACTTCTCAGCCCCAGCATTTT. Translated, it gives CASASRGSGIKTSQPQHF.